The rows below give T cell receptor beta chains drawn from one sample of a study of metastatic and nonmetastatic thyroid tumors. TCRdb re-clonotyped the PCR reads via MiXCR. The table records about 31,000 clones, approximately 19% of them present only once. The sequenced sample consisted of blood. The receptors come from a female donor with papillary thyroid cancer or a benign thyroid nodule (not recorded which). Some clones in this sample may be carry-over from other donors' samples. Each CDR3 is given with its conserved first and last residue. A D gene is named only where the DNA matches it firmly. Clone size, where shown, is once, few, many, or a class for clones that have expanded.

size: many; length: 14; D: TRBD1; V: TRBV7-6; J: TRBJ1-1; DNA: TGTGCCAGCAGCTTAATCGCAGGGGGACCTGAAGCTTTCTTT; CDR3: CASSLIAGGPEAFF
size: few; length: 11; D: .; V: TRBV5-4; J: TRBJ2-7; DNA: TGTGCCAGCAGCGTACAGGGAGAGCAGTACTTC; CDR3: CASSVQGEQYF
size: many; length: 15; D: .; V: TRBV7-9; J: TRBJ1-3; DNA: TGTGCCAGCAGCTTAACAGGGAGCTCTGGAAACACCATATATTTT; CDR3: CASSLTGSSGNTIYF
size: many; length: 15; D: .; V: TRBV29-1; J: TRBJ2-1; DNA: TGCAGCGTGCCCGACTACGGGACGGACTACAATGAGCAGTTCTTC; CDR3: CSVPDYGTDYNEQFF
size: few; length: 15; D: TRBD1; V: TRBV10-3; J: TRBJ1-2; DNA: TGTGCCATCAGCAACCGGGACAGGGATAACTATGGCTACACCTTC; CDR3: CAISNRDRDNYGYTF
size: .; length: 17; D: TRBD1; V: TRBV4-2; J: TRBJ2-2; DNA: TGTGCCAGCAGCCAGCCAACAGGGGGCGCTCACACCGGGGGGCTGTTTTTT; CDR3: CASSQPTGGAHTGGLFF
size: many; length: 16; D: TRBD2; V: TRBV11-2; J: TRBJ2-3; DNA: TGTGCCAGCAGCTTAATTAGCGGGGGGCTAACAGATACGCAGTATTTT; CDR3: CASSLISGGLTDTQYF
size: .; length: 14; D: .; V: TRBV7-2; J: TRBJ2-1; DNA: TGTGCCAGCAGCTTAGTACGGGCAAACAATGAGCAGTTCTTC; CDR3: CASSLVRANNEQFF
size: medium-sized; length: 14; D: TRBD1; V: TRBV19; J: TRBJ1-6; DNA: TGTGCCAGTAGTATTGGACAGGGCAATTCACCCCTCCACTTT; CDR3: CASSIGQGNSPLHF
size: many; length: 17; D: TRBD1; V: TRBV9; J: TRBJ2-3; DNA: TGTGCCAGCAGCGTAGACTCTAGGGACAGGACTACAGATACGCAGTATTTT; CDR3: CASSVDSRDRTTDTQYF
size: many; length: 16; D: TRBD1; V: TRBV11-3; J: TRBJ2-2; DNA: TGTGCCAGCGGGAAGAGGACAGGGGGTAAAACCGGGGAGCTGTTTTTT; CDR3: CASGKRTGGKTGELFF
size: .; length: 14; D: .; V: TRBV6-1; J: TRBJ1-5; DNA: TGTGCCAGCAATAGGGCCACCAGCAATCAGCCCCAGCATTTT; CDR3: CASNRATSNQPQHF
size: few; length: 13; D: .; V: TRBV6-1; J: TRBJ2-1; DNA: TGTGCCAGCAGTGGAAGACTAGAGAATGAGCAGTTCTTC; CDR3: CASSGRLENEQFF
size: .; length: 14; D: .; V: TRBV20-1; J: TRBJ2-2; DNA: TGCAGTGCTTCCAAGGACGGAGGAACCGGGGAGCTGTTTTTT; CDR3: CSASKDGGTGELFF
size: few; length: 13; D: .; V: TRBV6-1; J: TRBJ1-2; DNA: TGTGCCAGCAGTACCCTAGGGGGGCTTGGCTACACCTTC; CDR3: CASSTLGGLGYTF